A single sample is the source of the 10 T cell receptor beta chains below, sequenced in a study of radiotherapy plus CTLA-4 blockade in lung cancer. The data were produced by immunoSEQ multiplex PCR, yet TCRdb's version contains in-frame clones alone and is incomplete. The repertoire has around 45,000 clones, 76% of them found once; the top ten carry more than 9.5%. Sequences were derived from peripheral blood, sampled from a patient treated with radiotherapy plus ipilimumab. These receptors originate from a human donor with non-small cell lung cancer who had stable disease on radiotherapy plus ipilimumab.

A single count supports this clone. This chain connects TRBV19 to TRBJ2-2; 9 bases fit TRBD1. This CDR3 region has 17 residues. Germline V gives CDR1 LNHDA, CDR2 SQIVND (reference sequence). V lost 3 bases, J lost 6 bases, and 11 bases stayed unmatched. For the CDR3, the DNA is TGTGCCAGTAGTATCCGCGGGACAGGGCGGCGGTCCGGGGAGCTGTTTTTT. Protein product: CASSIRGTGRRSGELFF.

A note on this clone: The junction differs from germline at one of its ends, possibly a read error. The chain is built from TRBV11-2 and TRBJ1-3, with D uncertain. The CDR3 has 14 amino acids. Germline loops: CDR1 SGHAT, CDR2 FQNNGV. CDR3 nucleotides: TGTGCCAGCACCTTAAGGGTTCCGGGAAACACCATATATTTT. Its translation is CASTLRVPGNTIYF.

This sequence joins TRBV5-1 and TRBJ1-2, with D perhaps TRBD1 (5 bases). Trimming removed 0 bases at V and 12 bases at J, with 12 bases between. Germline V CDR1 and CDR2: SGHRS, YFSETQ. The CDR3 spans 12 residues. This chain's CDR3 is CASSLAEGQDTF. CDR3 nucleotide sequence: TGCGCCAGCAGCTTGGCCGAGGGGCAAGACACCTTC.

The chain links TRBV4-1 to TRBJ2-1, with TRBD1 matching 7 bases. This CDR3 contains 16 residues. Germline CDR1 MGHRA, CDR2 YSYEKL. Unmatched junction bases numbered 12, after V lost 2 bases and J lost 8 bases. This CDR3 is CASSQLSGGFGDEQFF. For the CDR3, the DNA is TGCGCCAGCAGCCAACTCTCAGGGGGATTTGGGGATGAGCAGTTCTTC.

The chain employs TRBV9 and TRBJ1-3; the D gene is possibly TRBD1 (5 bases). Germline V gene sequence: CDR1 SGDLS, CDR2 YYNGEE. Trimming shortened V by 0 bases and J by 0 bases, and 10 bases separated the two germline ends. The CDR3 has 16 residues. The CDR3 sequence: CASSVVGRSSGNTIYF. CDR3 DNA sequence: TGTGCCAGCAGCGTAGTGGGACGGAGCTCTGGAAACACCATATATTTT.

The CDR3 protein is CASSESNQPQHF. Here the CDR3 DNA reads TGTGCCAGCAGTGAGTCAAATCAGCCCCAGCATTTT. V is TRBV2 and J is TRBJ1-5; D ambiguous. V shed 3 bases and J shed 4 bases, with 4 bases lying between them. The germline V gene has CDR1 SNHLY and CDR2 FYNNEI. This CDR3 has 12 residues.

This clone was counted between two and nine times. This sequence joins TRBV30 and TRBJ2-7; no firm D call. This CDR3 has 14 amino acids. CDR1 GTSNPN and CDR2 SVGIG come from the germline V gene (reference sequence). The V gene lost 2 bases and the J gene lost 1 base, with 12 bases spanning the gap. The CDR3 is CAWSLRPPSYEQYF. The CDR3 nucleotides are TGTGCCTGGAGTTTACGGCCCCCGTCCTACGAGCAGTACTTC. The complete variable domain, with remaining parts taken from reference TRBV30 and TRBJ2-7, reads SQTIHQWPATLVQPVGSPLSLECTVEGTSNPNLYWYRQAAGRGLQLLFYSVGIGQISSEVPQNLSASRPQDRQFILSSKKLLLSDSGFYLCAWSLRPPSYEQYFGPGTRLTVT.

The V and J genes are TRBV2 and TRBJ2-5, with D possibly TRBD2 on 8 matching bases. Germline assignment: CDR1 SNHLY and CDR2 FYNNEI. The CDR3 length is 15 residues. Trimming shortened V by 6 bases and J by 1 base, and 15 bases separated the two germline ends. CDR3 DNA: TGTGCCAGCAGATTAGCGGGACAGTCCCAAGAGACCCAGTACTTC. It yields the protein CASRLAGQSQETQYF. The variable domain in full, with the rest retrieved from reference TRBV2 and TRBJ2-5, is EPEVTQTPSHQVTQMGQEVILRCVPISNHLYFYWYRQILGQKVEFLVSFYNNEISEKSEIFDDQFSVERPDGSNFTLKIRSTKLEDSAMYFCASRLAGQSQETQYFGPGTRLLVL.

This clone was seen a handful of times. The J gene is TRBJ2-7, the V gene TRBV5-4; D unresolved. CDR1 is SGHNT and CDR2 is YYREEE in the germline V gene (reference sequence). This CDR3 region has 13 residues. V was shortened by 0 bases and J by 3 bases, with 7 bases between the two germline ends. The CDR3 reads CASSLESHYEQYF. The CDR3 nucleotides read TGTGCCAGCAGCTTGGAATCCCACTACGAGCAGTACTTC. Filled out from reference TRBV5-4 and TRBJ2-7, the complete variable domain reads ETGVTQSPTHLIKTRGQQVTLRCSSQSGHNTVSWYQQALGQGPQFIFQYYREEENGRGNFPPRFSGLQFPNYSSELNVNALELDDSALYLCASSLESHYEQYFGPGTRLTVT.

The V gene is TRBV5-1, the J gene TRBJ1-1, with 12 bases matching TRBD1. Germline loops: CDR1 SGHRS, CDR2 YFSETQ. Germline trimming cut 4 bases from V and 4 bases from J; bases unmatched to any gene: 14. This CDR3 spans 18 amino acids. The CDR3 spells CASSPNPGTGGRSTEAFF. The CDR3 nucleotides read TGCGCCAGCAGCCCGAACCCCGGGACAGGGGGCAGAAGCACTGAAGCTTTCTTT.